The 25 T cell receptor beta chains reported below all come from one sample, sequenced in a study of T cells after yellow fever vaccination. Each CDR3 protein gets one entry after TCRdb re-called the 5' RACE reads with MiXCR. Here the sample spans 30,000 or so distinct CDR3 sequences, less than 8% being singletons. The sequences come from PBMCs, either bulk or a sorted T-cell subset (CD4+, CD8+, memory, or dextramer-sorted; not recorded which), collected on the day of the first yellow fever vaccination. Receptors originate from a young man who received the YFV17D yellow fever vaccine.

This clonotype was counted at least ten times. The CDR3 loop is CSASPGLSTDTQYF. The DNA of the CDR3 is TGCAGTGCTAGTCCGGGACTTAGCACAGATACGCAGTATTTT. The chain links TRBV20-1 to TRBJ2-3; a possible D gene is TRBD2 (6 bases). Germline V lookup: CDR1 DFQATT, CDR2 SNEGSKA (reference sequence). This CDR3 comprises 14 residues. V was pared by 3 bases and J by 0 bases, with 10 bases between.

This clonotype was picked up many times. CDR3 protein: CASSYDRGVYGYTF. The CDR3 DNA is TGTGCCAGCAGTTACGACAGGGGCGTCTATGGCTACACCTTC. The chain has TRBV6-5 and TRBJ1-2; 8 bases are shared with TRBD1. Germline-derived CDR1 and CDR2 are MNHEY and SVGAGI. The trim removed 2 bases at V and 4 bases at J, leaving 3 bases unmatched. This CDR3 comprises 14 residues.

In its sample, this clonotype was seen many times. The chain employs TRBV7-8 and TRBJ2-4, with 12 bases matching TRBD2. The germline V gene has CDR1 SGHVS and CDR2 FQNEAQ. The ends lost 3 bases at V and 0 bases at J; junction bases unmatched: 3. This CDR3 is 17 amino acids long. The CDR3 region is CASSFVLAGGAKNIQYF. As DNA, the CDR3 is TGTGCCAGCAGCTTCGTACTAGCGGGGGGAGCCAAAAACATTCAGTACTTC.

In this sample, this clonotype turned up many times. J is TRBJ1-5 and V is TRBV7-8; D remains unclear. V gave up 3 bases and J gave up 5 bases, with 11 bases separating them. The V gene's germline CDR1 is SGHVS and CDR2 FQNEAQ. The CDR3 contains 14 residues. The chain's CDR3 is CASSFQDTDQPQHF. In DNA, the CDR3 is TGTGCCAGCAGCTTCCAAGACACCGATCAGCCCCAGCATTTT.

This clonotype was seen only a few times. This chain uses TRBV7-3 with TRBJ2-3, with D possibly TRBD1 on 6 matching bases. CDR1 and CDR2 from the germline V gene are SGHTA and FQGTGA. The CDR3 is made up of 13 amino acids. V was shortened by 5 bases and J by 4 bases, with 10 bases between the two germline ends. The DNA for the CDR3 is TGTGCCAGCAGCACCCGACAGGCAGATACGCAGTATTTT. It encodes CASSTRQADTQYF. The variable domain in full, completed from reference TRBV7-3 and TRBJ2-3, reads GAGVSQTPSNKVTEKGKYVELRCDPISGHTALYWYRQSLGQGPEFLIYFQGTGAADDSGLPNDRFFAVRPEGSVSTLKIQRTERGDSAVYLCASSTRQADTQYFGPGTRLTVL.

This clonotype was seen only a few times. The gene calls are TRBV12-3 or TRBV12-4 and TRBJ2-7, with 8 bases aligning to TRBD1. V trimming: 5 bases; J trimming: 2 bases; junction bases outside the gene matches: 5. The CDR3 contains 14 residues. CDR3 coding DNA: TGTGCCAGCAGTCCTCGACAGGGGCCCTACGAGCAGTACTTC. This translates into CASSPRQGPYEQYF.

As concerns this clonotype: This may stem from a read error, because a much larger clone lies one nucleotide away. The V call is TRBV3-1, the J call TRBJ2-7; 7 nucleotides align to TRBD1. Germline CDR1 is LGHDT and CDR2 is YNNKEL (reference sequence). V lost 4 bases and J lost 3; bases outside the gene matches: 9. The CDR3 spans 15 residues. CDR3 protein: CASSPKTGWYYEQYF. CDR3 DNA: TGTGCCAGCAGCCCAAAGACAGGGTGGTACTACGAGCAGTACTTC.

The chain has TRBV18 and TRBJ1-1; D remains ambiguous. Trimming took off 0 bases at V and 1 base at J, with 9 bases between the two ends. Looked up from germline, CDR1 is KGHSH and CDR2 is LQKENI. The CDR3 loop spans 15 amino acids. The CDR3 DNA follows: TGTGCCAGCTCACCACCGATGGCCCCGAACACTGAAGCTTTCTTT. Its protein product is CASSPPMAPNTEAFF.

This clonotype was seen a handful of times. J is TRBJ1-2 and V is TRBV11-2, with a weak D call TRBD1 (6 bases). The length of the CDR3 is 15 residues. Looked up from germline, CDR1 is SGHAT and CDR2 is FQNNGV. Deletions cut 6 bases from V and 0 bases from J, with 14 bases between. Here the CDR3 DNA reads TGTGCCAGCAGTACACCGCAGGGGTCTAACTATGGCTACACCTTC. It yields the protein CASSTPQGSNYGYTF.

This clonotype was counted at least ten times. J is TRBJ2-3 and V is TRBV5-4, with D possibly matching TRBD1 (6 bases). CDR3 length equals 16 residues. Germline V lookup: CDR1 SGHNT, CDR2 YYREEE (reference sequence). V lost 0 bases and J lost 2, with 13 bases in between. The CDR3 bases are TGTGCCAGCAGCTTGGTGGTGGGGGCCACCACAGATACGCAGTATTTT. Its protein product is CASSLVVGATTDTQYF.

Ten or more counts support this clonotype. The V call is TRBV20-1, the J call TRBJ2-1, with 12 bases lining up with TRBD2. Germline values: CDR1 DFQATT, CDR2 SNEGSKA (reference sequence). The CDR3 loop spans 15 amino acids. V shed 5 bases and J 6 bases; nucleotides not matched to a gene: 8. The CDR3 bases are TGCAGTGCTGCTAGCGGGGGGGAAGTTCGCAATGAGCAGTTCTTC. Translation: CSAASGGEVRNEQFF.

This clonotype was picked up many times. The rearrangement uses TRBV6-5 and TRBJ2-6; no clear D. The CDR3 is 14 amino acids. V was pared by 2 bases and J by 4 bases, with 6 bases between. CDR1 and CDR2 from the germline V gene are MNHEY and SVGAGI. CDR3 sequence: CASSYASGANVLTF. The CDR3 DNA is TGTGCCAGCAGTTACGCCTCGGGGGCCAACGTCCTGACTTTC.

Ten or more counts support this clonotype. The chain carries TRBV28 and TRBJ1-1, with a tentative D call TRBD1 (6 bases). Per the germline V gene, CDR1 is MDHEN and CDR2 is SYDVKM. The CDR3 is 14 amino acids. The V and J ends lost 10 bases and 2 bases respectively, with 17 bases between them. CDR3 amino acids: CATQAGGPNTEAFF. The DNA of the CDR3 is TGTGCCACCCAGGCTGGGGGGCCCAACACTGAAGCTTTCTTT. The whole variable domain, remainder taken from reference TRBV28 and TRBJ1-1, is DVKVTQSSRYLVKRTGEKVFLECVQDMDHENMFWYRQDPGLGLRLIYFSYDVKMKEKGDIPEGYSVSREKKERFSLILESASTNQTSMYLCATQAGGPNTEAFFGQGTRLTVV.

The table lists this clonotype with a few counts. The CDR3 DNA is TGTGCCAGCAGCAAAGCGGGGCCCAATGAGCAGTTCTTC. Protein: CASSKAGPNEQFF. V usage is TRBV7-6 and J usage is TRBJ2-1, with TRBD2 matching 7 bases. The CDR3 spans 13 residues. Losses at the gene ends were 5 bases for V and 6 bases for J; bases not matched to a gene: 4. The V gene's germline CDR1 is SGHVS and CDR2 FNYEAQ.

At least ten counts were recorded for this clonotype. The chain carries TRBV9 and TRBJ2-3; D not resolved. V was clipped by 4 bases and J by 3 bases, with 6 bases between them. The CDR3 sequence is 12 residues long. The germline gives CDR1 SGDLS, CDR2 YYNGEE. The CDR3 protein is CASSTRTDTQYF. DNA of the CDR3: TGTGCCAGCAGCACTCGAACAGATACGCAGTATTTT.

This clonotype came up many times. The chain employs TRBV12-3 or TRBV12-4 and TRBJ2-7; 11 positions agree with TRBD1. The V gene end was trimmed by 4 bases and the J gene end by 3 bases; junction bases not matched to a gene: 2. There are 14 residues in the CDR3. CDR3 coding DNA: TGTGCCAGCAGTTCGGGGACAGGGGGCTACGAGCAGTACTTC. As protein: CASSSGTGGYEQYF.

Only a few counts were recorded for this clonotype. The chain carries TRBV29-1 and TRBJ1-2; D is uncertain. Trimming took 6 bases from V and 6 from J, leaving 8 bases between them. The CDR3 is 10 amino acids. The germline V gene encodes CDR1 SQVTM and CDR2 ANQGSEA. The CDR3 reads CSVDRHGYTF. DNA of the CDR3: TGCAGCGTCGACCGGCATGGCTACACCTTC.

The CDR3 here is CASSLGGGSVGNTIYF. CDR3 coding DNA: TGTGCCAGCAGCTTAGGGGGCGGATCAGTAGGAAACACCATATATTTT. The chain recombines TRBV7-2 with TRBJ1-3; D is perhaps TRBD1 (5 bases). This CDR3 has 16 amino acids. The V end lost 1 base, the J end lost 4 bases, and 14 bases lay between the germline ends. The germline CDR1 and CDR2 sequences are SGHTA and FQGNSA.

This clonotype was seen at least ten times. The chain employs TRBV10-3 and TRBJ2-5; TRBD1 or TRBD2 may be the D gene (5 bases each). The germline gives CDR1 ENHRY, CDR2 SYGVKD. The V gene lost 2 bases and the J gene lost 5 bases, with 15 bases spanning the gap. This CDR3 spans 15 amino acids. CDR3 amino acids: CAISEPGTGEETQYF. The CDR3 DNA reads TGTGCCATCAGTGAGCCGGGGACCGGTGAGGAGACCCAGTACTTC.

This clonotype was counted ten times or more. The CDR3 sequence: CASSQGGALQPQHF. CDR3 DNA: TGTGCCAGCAGCCAAGGGGGGGCTCTTCAGCCCCAGCATTTT. The genes are TRBV6-2 or TRBV6-3 and TRBJ1-5; D is perhaps TRBD1 (6 bases). The CDR3 covers 14 residues. V was shortened by 6 bases and J by 6 bases, with 15 bases between the two germline ends. Germline lookup yields CDR1 MNHEY and CDR2 SVGEGT.

This clonotype was recorded many times. The chain recombines TRBV3-1 with TRBJ2-3, with 9 bases that match TRBD2. This CDR3 has 19 residues. Germline V gene data show CDR1 as LGHDT and CDR2 as YNNKEL (reference sequence). J lost 0 bases, V lost 1 base, and 11 bases had no gene match. Written as DNA, the CDR3 is TGTGCCAGCAGCCAAGGGCCCCCACGAACTAGCGGGAGCACAGATACGCAGTATTTT. Protein: CASSQGPPRTSGSTDTQYF.

The J gene is TRBJ2-5, the V gene TRBV7-8; 8 bases agree with TRBD2. The CDR3 consists of 14 residues. The germline gives CDR1 SGHVS, CDR2 FQNEAQ. Trimming took 3 bases from V and 2 from J; bases not matched to a gene: 2. CDR3 region: CASSFVAGQETQYF. In nucleotides, the CDR3 is TGTGCCAGCAGCTTTGTAGCGGGACAAGAGACCCAGTACTTC. The complete variable domain, with remaining parts taken from reference TRBV7-8 and TRBJ2-5, reads GAGVSQSPRYKVAKRGQDVALRCDPISGHVSLFWYQQALGQGPEFLTYFQNEAQLDKSGLPSDRFFAERPEGSVSTLKIQRTQQEDSAVYLCASSFVAGQETQYFGPGTRLLVL.

This clonotype has at least ten counts. The J gene is TRBJ2-1, the V gene TRBV7-2; D might be TRBD1 (6 bases). Per the germline V gene, CDR1 is SGHTA and CDR2 is FQGNSA. CDR3 length: 15 amino acids. V lost 5 bases and J 6 bases, leaving 17 bases between the germline ends. The CDR3: CASSQAGTHFNEQFF. In DNA, the CDR3 is TGTGCCAGCAGCCAAGCCGGGACACACTTCAATGAGCAGTTCTTC.

This clonotype was observed many times. The chain carries TRBV30 and TRBJ2-3, with TRBD1 as a possible D gene (5 bases). Germline V gene lookup returns CDR1 GTSNPN and CDR2 SVGIG (reference sequence). The CDR3 contains 10 residues. Trimming shortened V by 4 bases and J by 6 bases, and 5 bases separated the two germline ends. The CDR3 DNA sequence: TGTGCCTGGACAGGGGATACGCAGTATTTT. The encoded protein is CAWTGDTQYF.

The table lists this clonotype with many counts. The CDR3 reads CASSLGLVLNTRAFF. CDR3 nucleotides: TGCGCCAGCAGCTTGGGACTAGTGCTGAACACTAGGGCTTTCTTT. The rearrangement links TRBV5-1 to TRBJ1-1, with no clear D. V dropped 0 bases and J dropped 11 bases, with 20 bases sitting between them. The CDR3 has 15 residues. Germline V gene data show CDR1 as SGHRS and CDR2 as YFSETQ.